These 25 T cell receptor delta chains originate from one sample sequenced in a study of gamma-delta chains in newborns, infants, children. TCRdb re-identified clones in the reads via CATT. This table has roughly 5,300 delta-chain clones, more than 12% appearing once. The specimen was blood, collected at baseline. These receptors all stem from a child who was a newborn, infant or young child, either healthy, febrile or measles-vaccinated (not recorded which).

By share, this clone counts as medium-sized. The V and J genes are TRDV2 and TRDJ3; D is ambiguous. Per germline, CDR1 GEAIGNYY and CDR2 EKD. This CDR3 has 15 residues. Trimming stripped 4 bases from V and 0 bases from J, with 6 bases between. The CDR3 nucleotides read TGTGCCTGTGATGACATCTCCTGGGACACCCGACAGATGTTTTTC. This codes for CACDDISWDTRQMFF.

This clone has just a few counts. The chain couples TRDV1 to TRDJ1, with 9 positions matching TRDD2. The germline V gene encodes CDR1 TSWWSYY and CDR2 QGS. Trimming cost V 0 bases and J 7 bases; bases outside gene matches: 21. The CDR3 runs 20 residues. The CDR3 is CALGELAFLLHTGWGGKLIF. CDR3 in DNA: TGTGCTCTTGGGGAACTCGCCTTCCTACTCCATACTGGGTGGGGCGGTAAACTCATCTTT.

A few counts support this clone. The V call is TRDV2, the J call TRDJ2; the match to TRDD3 covers 13 bases. V dropped 3 bases and J dropped 2; count of bases not matched to a gene: 8. The CDR3 has 18 amino acids. Germline V lookup: CDR1 GEAIGNYY, CDR2 EKD. Written as DNA, the CDR3 is TGTGCCTGTGACTCGTACTGGGGGATACGGTTCTTGACAGCACAACTCTTCTTT. Translating it yields CACDSYWGIRFLTAQLFF.

By proportion, this clone is medium-sized. The genes are TRDV1 and TRDJ1; weak D call: TRDD3 (6 bases). The V gene's germline CDR1 is TSWWSYY and CDR2 QGS. Trimming removed 0 bases at V and 6 bases at J, with 26 bases between. The length of the CDR3 is 19 residues. The CDR3 coding sequence is TGTGCTCTTGGGGAACTTTTCCCTTATGTTCGGTGGGGGCCTTATAAACTCATCTTT. Amino acids: CALGELFPYVRWGPYKLIF.

This chain connects TRDV3 to TRDJ1; 13 bases align to TRDD3. The CDR3 contains 17 residues. CDR1 and CDR2 from the germline V gene are TVYSNPD and GDNSRS (reference sequence). After removal of 4 bases from V and 3 bases from J, the junction contained 14 bases not matched to a gene. The CDR3 sequence is CAYRPSYWGIRADKLIF. The CDR3 DNA reads TGTGCCTATAGGCCTTCCTACTGGGGGATACGGGCCGATAAACTCATCTTT.

This clone showed up just a few times. A read error likely explains this, since a far larger clone differs by one base. In the same sample, other DNA sequences code for this CDR3. The V and J genes are TRDV2 and TRDJ3, with 9 bases aligning to TRDD3. Germline assignment: CDR1 GEAIGNYY and CDR2 EKD. The CDR3 loop spans 20 amino acids. The DNA for the CDR3 is TGTGCCTGTGACACCGCCCGTGGGGGATATGCCTCCTGGGACACCCGGCAGATGTTTTTC. Protein: CACDTARGGYASWDTRQMFF.

This clone has a handful of counts. A far larger clone is a single base away, which makes a read error likely. Written as DNA, the CDR3 is TGTGCCCCCACGCGGGGTCTTACATACCATAAACTCATCTTT. Its translation is CAPTRGLTYHKLIF. The gene calls are TRDV3 and TRDJ1; D is undetermined. In germline, CDR1 is TVYSNPD, CDR2 GDNSRS (reference sequence). Trimming cost V 5 bases and J 6 bases, with 22 bases left between them. This CDR3 region has 14 residues. Supplemented by reference TRDV3 and TRDJ1, the full variable domain reads CDKVTQSSPDQTVASGSEVVLLCTYDTVYSNPDLFWYRIRPDYSFQFVFYGDNSRSEGADFTQGRFSVKHILTQKAFHLVISPVRTEDSATYYCAPTRGLTYHKLIFGKGTRVTVEP.

The V gene is TRDV2, the J gene TRDJ1; TRDD3 agrees at 13 bases. The germline V gene encodes CDR1 GEAIGNYY and CDR2 EKD. J lost 2 bases, V lost 1 base, and 9 bases had no gene match. The CDR3 extends over 18 amino acids. The CDR3 loop reads CACDTLLGDTRRTDKLIF. The CDR3 nucleotides read TGTGCCTGTGACACTTTACTGGGGGATACGCGGCGGACCGATAAACTCATCTTT.

This clone was detected a few times. This chain connects TRDV1 to TRDJ1; no clear D. Trimming took off 2 bases at V and 3 bases at J, with 28 bases between the two ends. Germline CDR1 and CDR2: TSWWSYY and QGS. CDR3 length: 20 amino acids. CDR3 DNA: TGTGCTCTTGGGGAAAGGTTGGCCCTTGCTGAGGGGCTTAGAGCCGATAAACTCATCTTT. The encoded protein is CALGERLALAEGLRADKLIF.

By sample share, this clone is medium-sized. V gene TRDV2 combines with J gene TRDJ1; no clear D gene. CDR3 size: 23 residues. With 5 bases removed from V and 0 bases from J, the gap between germline ends came to 39 bases. Germline V gene data show CDR1 as GEAIGNYY and CDR2 as EKD. Here the CDR3 DNA reads TGTGCCTGTGTAACATCCCGCGAGACCACCGCCCATCCCCTAGGCCTGTACACCGATAAACTCATCTTT. Amino acids: CACVTSRETTAHPLGLYTDKLIF.

This clone is labeled as medium-sized (0.01 to 0.1%). In DNA form, the CDR3 reads TGTGCCTTCTCCCTTCCTACCCTTCTGGGGGATCTGAACACCGATAAACTCATCTTT. Translated: CAFSLPTLLGDLNTDKLIF. The chain has TRDV3 and TRDJ1; the D call may be TRDD2 or TRDD3 (9 bases each). The CDR3 consists of 19 residues. Per the germline V gene, CDR1 is TVYSNPD and CDR2 is GDNSRS (reference sequence). Deletions cut 3 bases from V and 0 bases from J, with 29 bases between.

Only a few counts were recorded for this clone. The rearrangement joins TRDV2 to TRDJ1; TRDD3 aligns across 10 bases. The CDR3 runs to 22 residues. V dropped 4 bases and J dropped 0; count of bases not matched to a gene: 25. CDR1 is GEAIGNYY, CDR2 EKD, per germline. The CDR3 DNA reads as TGTGCCTGTGATACCCTATCCTACGCCCCCCGACTGGGGGATCCTTACACCGATAAACTCATCTTT. Amino acid sequence: CACDTLSYAPRLGDPYTDKLIF.

As concerns this clone: TCRdb assigns this DNA the protein of a much larger clone, which departs from its translation at residue 15; this likely reflects a read error, and the protein shown comes from translating the DNA. CDR3 nucleotide sequence: TGTGCTCAACGCAACGGGTACTGGGGGATAAGCCCCGATAAACACATCTTT. As protein: CAQRNGYWGISPDKHIF. The chain links TRDV3 to TRDJ1; TRDD3 matches at 11 bases. The germline gives CDR1 TVYSNPD, CDR2 GDNSRS (reference sequence). The CDR3 contains 17 residues. Looking up the rest from reference TRDV3 and TRDJ1 gives the full variable domain: CDKVTQSSPDQTVASGSEVVLLCTYDTVYSNPDLFWYRIRPDYSFQFVFYGDNSRSEGADFTQGRFSVKHILTQKAFHLVISPVRTEDSATYYCAQRNGYWGISPDKHIFGKGTRVTVEP.

In its sample, this clone is medium-sized (0.01 to 0.1%). The rearrangement links TRDV2 to TRDJ3, with TRDD3 matching 11 bases. The junction had 5 bases not matched to a gene; V was cut back by 1 base and J by 1 base. Germline V gene sequence: CDR1 GEAIGNYY, CDR2 EKD. CDR3 length: 19 amino acids. The DNA of the CDR3 is TGTGCCTGTGACACTGGGGGATACGCATCATCCTGGGACACCCGACAGATGTTTTTC. It is translated as CACDTGGYASSWDTRQMFF.

As regards this clone: A far larger clone is one nucleotide away, so this likely arose from a read error. Other DNA sequences of this sample code for an identical CDR3. CDR3: CALGELSPSFLRGVGDRYALTAQLFF. DNA of the CDR3: TGTGCTCTTGGGGAACTCTCCCCGTCCTTCCTACGTGGTGTGGGGGACCGATACGCTTTGACAGCACAACTCTTCTTT. This chain connects TRDV1 to TRDJ2, with 9 bases fitting TRDD2. Germline trimming cut 0 bases from V and 0 bases from J; bases unmatched to any gene: 29. The CDR3 sequence is 26 residues long. Per the germline V gene, CDR1 is TSWWSYY and CDR2 is QGS.

In this sample, this clone turned up a few times. The chain employs TRDV2 and TRDJ1; 8 positions match TRDD3. The germline V gene has CDR1 GEAIGNYY and CDR2 EKD. This CDR3 is 20 amino acids long. Losses at the gene ends were 0 bases for V and 0 bases for J; bases not matched to a gene: 17. DNA for the CDR3: TGTGCCTGTGACACCGTCGTGGCTACTGGGGGCCATACGTACACCGATAAACTCATCTTT. This sequence encodes CACDTVVATGGHTYTDKLIF.

This clone turned up a few times. A much larger clonotype is one base distant, so this may be a read error. This chain connects TRDV2 to TRDJ1; 9 bases are a match to TRDD3. There are 18 residues in the CDR3. Germline V gene sequence: CDR1 GEAIGNYY, CDR2 EKD. The CDR3 region is CACDTVTGGPRSFDRLIF. The CDR3 bases are TGTGCCTGTGACACCGTTACTGGGGGACCACGGAGTTTCGATAGACTCATCTTT.

In regard to this clone: It may be a read error: a sequence one base away is much more abundant. This rearrangement joins TRDV3 to TRDJ1, with 11 bases aligning to TRDD3. This CDR3 region has 24 residues. Trimming removed 1 base from V and 2 bases from J; junction bases left unmatched: 33. Germline assignment: CDR1 TVYSNPD and CDR2 GDNSRS (reference sequence). CDR3 amino acids: CAFTRTIILPLAGGYRAGTDKLIF. The DNA for the CDR3 is TGTGCCTTTACTAGGACAATCATCCTACCCTTGGCTGGGGGATACCGGGCTGGGACCGATAAACTCATCTTT.

This clone is labeled as medium-sized. This sequence joins TRDV2 and TRDJ1; 7 nucleotides agree with TRDD3. Trimming removed 0 bases from V and 5 bases from J; junction bases left unmatched: 8. The V gene's germline CDR1 is GEAIGNYY and CDR2 EKD. The CDR3 extends over 15 amino acids. CDR3 bases: TGTGCCTGTGACACCATTGGCTCACTGGGGGATAAACTCATCTTT. Translating gives CACDTIGSLGDKLIF.

This clone is labeled as medium-sized. The CDR3 here is CALGKGLDTNSVGTDKLIF. For the CDR3, the DNA is TGTGCTCTTGGGAAGGGCCTGGATACGAACTCGGTCGGCACCGATAAACTCATCTTT. V usage is TRDV1 and J usage is TRDJ1; 7 bases fit TRDD3. The germline CDR1 and CDR2 sequences are TSWWSYY and QGS. The CDR3 is 19 amino acids. The ends lost 5 bases at V and 1 base at J; junction bases unmatched: 19.

This sequence joins TRDV2 and TRDJ1; 9 bases are a match to TRDD3. This CDR3 has 17 amino acids. In germline, CDR1 is GEAIGNYY, CDR2 EKD. V was pared by 0 bases and J by 2 bases, with 9 bases of the junction left unmatched. CDR3 loop: CACDTLLGDDLTDKLIF. In nucleotides, the CDR3 is TGTGCCTGTGACACCCTACTGGGGGACGATTTGACCGATAAACTCATCTTT.

This clone is deemed medium-sized (0.01 to 0.1%). V and J are TRAV29/DV5 and TRDJ1; 10 bases line up with TRDD3. The germline V gene encodes CDR1 NSMFDY and CDR2 ISSIKDK. CDR3 length: 20 residues. V shed 0 bases and J 2 bases; nucleotides not matched to a gene: 19. The CDR3 sequence: CAASASSYDGLLGDTDKLIF. The DNA of the CDR3 is TGTGCAGCAAGCGCGTCTTCCTACGACGGCTTACTGGGGGATACCGATAAACTCATCTTT.

In its sample, this clone ranks as medium-sized. The chain links TRDV2 to TRDJ1; 13 nucleotides match TRDD3. V trimming: 2 bases; J trimming: 1 base; junction bases outside the gene matches: 12. The germline V gene has CDR1 GEAIGNYY and CDR2 EKD. The CDR3 is made up of 19 amino acids. Written as DNA, the CDR3 is TGTGCCTGTGACATCGTACTGGGGGATACGCGGTCGGCCACCGATAAACTCATCTTT. Its translation is CACDIVLGDTRSATDKLIF.

Notes on this clone: For this DNA, TCRdb reports the protein of a much larger clone, which diverges at residue 4, most likely from a read error; the protein presented here is translated directly from the DNA. J is TRDJ1 and V is TRDV2; TRDD3 matches at 7 bases. The trim removed 5 bases at V and 0 bases at J, leaving 26 bases unmatched. The CDR3 has 21 residues. CDR1 and CDR2 (germline): GEAIGNYY, EKD. Here the CDR3 reads CACGPRIFYWGGVRYTDKLIF. CDR3 sequence (DNA): TGTGCCTGTGGCCCAAGGATCTTTTACTGGGGAGGGGTTAGGTACACCGATAAACTCATCTTT.

This chain links TRDV1 with TRDJ1, with D tentatively TRDD3 (8 bases). From germline, CDR1 is TSWWSYY and CDR2 QGS. Trimming removed 0 bases from V and 0 bases from J, with 68 bases in between. The CDR3 consists of 35 residues. This CDR3 is CALGELVPDPSFPTEFLLGAQNTPYPSPYTDKLIF. The CDR3 region has the DNA TGTGCTCTTGGGGAACTAGTTCCGGACCCCTCCTTTCCTACCGAGTTCCTACTGGGGGCCCAGAACACACCTTACCCTTCGCCGTACACCGATAAACTCATCTTT.